One sample yielded the 26 T cell receptor beta chains listed below, sequenced in a study of breast tumors, draining lymph nodes, adjacent tissues. The lymph nodes were axillary draining lymph nodes from breast cancer patients. MiXCR was run by TCRdb on the multiplex PCR reads, yielding one entry per CDR3 protein. Seen here are about 200,000 distinct CDR3 sequences, around 35% observed once, and the top ten hold approximately 4%. Sequenced input: axillary lymph node tissue. Receptors originate from a female donor with breast cancer. Some clones in this sample may be carry-over from other donors' samples.

This clonotype was observed at least ten times. The J gene is TRBJ2-3, the V gene TRBV24-1; 11 bases map to TRBD2. Germline lookup yields CDR1 KGHDR and CDR2 SFDVKD. The CDR3 length is 16 residues. V shed 6 bases and J 1 base; nucleotides not matched to a gene: 5. This CDR3 reads CATSNRLAGRTDTQYF. The DNA for the CDR3 is TGTGCCACCAGTAACAGACTAGCGGGACGCACAGATACGCAGTATTTT.

As to this clonotype: A clone one base away is much larger, so this may be a read error. V is TRBV4-2 and J is TRBJ2-5, with D possibly being TRBD2 (5 bases). The germline gives CDR1 LGHNA, CDR2 YNFKEQ. CDR3 length: 14 residues. CDR3 sequence reads: CASGQEEGRETQYF. The CDR3 nucleotides are TGTGCCAGCGGCCAAGAGGAAGGGAGAGAGACCCAGTACTTC.

This clonotype was seen at least ten times. This chain uses TRBV3-1 with TRBJ2-7; 7 positions agree with TRBD2. CDR1 is LGHDT and CDR2 is YNNKEL in the germline V gene (reference sequence). The CDR3 spans 12 residues. With 7 bases clipped from V and 2 bases from J, the junction kept 2 bases outside the gene matches. CDR3 sequence reads: CASTSGTYEQYF. The CDR3 nucleotides are TGTGCCAGCACTAGCGGTACCTACGAGCAGTACTTC.

This rearrangement joins TRBV7-9 to TRBJ1-3, with TRBD1 identical over 12 bases. Germline loops: CDR1 SEHNR, CDR2 FQNEAQ (reference sequence). The V segment lost 3 bases and the J segment 8 bases; nucleotides outside the gene matches: 17. The CDR3 is 19 amino acids. CDR3 sequence reads: CASSFLPGTGGDYGYTIYF. CDR3 sequence (DNA): TGTGCCAGCAGCTTTCTCCCCGGGACAGGGGGCGACTATGGCTACACCATATATTTT.

This clonotype was seen repeatedly, ten times or more. A read error may produce the germline difference seen at one junction end. V and J are TRBV7-7 and TRBJ2-3, with 9 nucleotides matching TRBD1. Germline CDR1 reads SSHAT; CDR2 reads FNYEAQ (reference sequence). The CDR3 consists of 17 residues. In DNA form, the CDR3 reads TGTGCTAGCAGCTTATCCGCGGGACAGGGCGTCTTGGATACGCAGTATTTT. It yields the protein CASSLSAGQGVLDTQYF. Using reference TRBV7-7 and TRBJ2-3 for the parts outside the CDR3, the full variable domain is GAGVSQSPRYKVTKRGQDVTLRCDPISSHATLYWYQQALGQGPEFLTYFNYEAQPDKSGLPSDRFSAERPEGSISTLTIQRTEQRDSAMYRCASSLSAGQGVLDTQYFGPGTRLTVL.

The V and J genes are TRBV6-1 and TRBJ2-7, with 10 bases that match TRBD2. The CDR3 loop spans 13 amino acids. The germline CDR1 and CDR2 sequences are MNHNS and SASEGT. Germline trimming cut 6 bases from V and 6 bases from J; bases unmatched to any gene: 5. The CDR3 loop is CASSLAGDFEQYF. The CDR3 DNA follows: TGTGCCAGCAGCCTAGCGGGGGACTTCGAGCAGTACTTC.

The rearrangement uses TRBV20-1 and TRBJ1-3, with D tentatively TRBD1 (6 bases). Trimming removed 2 bases from V and 2 bases from J, with 7 bases in between. Germline V lookup: CDR1 DFQATT, CDR2 SNEGSKA (reference sequence). This CDR3 spans 13 amino acids. The CDR3 reads CSARRDTGNTIYF. CDR3 in DNA: TGCAGTGCTAGAAGGGACACTGGAAACACCATATATTTT.

The chain has TRBV29-1 and TRBJ2-3; D not resolved. Germline V lookup: CDR1 SQVTM, CDR2 ANQGSEA. V was trimmed by 0 bases and J by 5 bases, leaving 6 bases between them. This CDR3 has 12 amino acids. The chain's CDR3 is CSVEDPEDTQYF. In DNA form, the CDR3 reads TGCAGCGTTGAAGATCCCGAAGATACGCAGTATTTT.

Concerning this clonotype itself: Without the conserved terminal phenylalanine or tryptophan, this CDR3 likely stems from a read error. The rearrangement joins TRBV5-1 to TRBJ1-2, with TRBD1 matching 11 bases. CDR1 SGHRS and CDR2 YFSETQ come from the germline V gene. The CDR3 has 17 residues. The CDR3 loop is CASSSRRPGQGVYGYTL. The CDR3 DNA reads TGTGCCAGCAGCTCCCGCCGTCCGGGACAGGGGGTATATGGCTACACCCTC.

This clonotype was recorded at least ten times. The chain employs TRBV7-9 and TRBJ2-7; 7 bases map to TRBD2. The ends lost 5 bases at V and 1 base at J; junction bases unmatched: 14. Germline lookup yields CDR1 SEHNR and CDR2 FQNEAQ (reference sequence). There are 17 residues in the CDR3. The DNA of the CDR3 is TGTGCCAGCAGCCGCCCTACCTTAGCGGGCCTTTCCTACGAGCAGTACTTC. It encodes CASSRPTLAGLSYEQYF.

This clonotype has at least ten counts. The chain is built from TRBV20-1 and TRBJ2-6; tentatively, D is TRBD2 (7 bases). CDR1 is DFQATT and CDR2 is SNEGSKA in the germline V gene (reference sequence). The V gene lost 0 bases and the J gene lost 4 bases, with 16 bases spanning the gap. This CDR3 is built from 17 residues. CDR3 sequence reads: CSARDRGGGRGANVLTF. In nucleotides, the CDR3 is TGCAGTGCTAGAGATCGCGGCGGGGGCAGGGGGGCCAACGTCCTGACTTTC.

Comments on this clonotype: A much more abundant neighbour one base away suggests this may be a read error. The chain employs TRBV20-1 and TRBJ2-1; D unresolved. CDR1 and CDR2 from the germline V gene are DFQATT and SNEGSKA (reference sequence). The CDR3 covers 11 residues. The CDR3 loop reads CSARDFGEQSF. The CDR3 nucleotides are TGCAGTGCTAGAGATTTTGGTGAGCAGTCCTTC.

Comments on this clonotype: This may be a read error: a much more frequent sequence differs by one nucleotide. The chain couples TRBV7-8 to TRBJ2-7, with 13 bases lining up with TRBD2. The CDR3 is 15 residues long. The V gene's germline CDR1 is SGHVS and CDR2 FQNEAQ. CDR3 sequence: CASRTLAGGFYEQHF. The CDR3 DNA reads as TGTGCCAGCAGAACACTAGCGGGAGGGTTCTACGAGCAGCACTTC.

This chain links TRBV12-3 or TRBV12-4 with TRBJ1-4; unclear D gene. CDR3 length equals 15 residues. Trimming took 2 bases from V and 8 from J, leaving 15 bases between them. The CDR3 sequence: CASSLIKGVEEKLFF. CDR3 DNA sequence: TGTGCCAGCAGTTTAATTAAGGGCGTAGAGGAAAAACTGTTTTTT.

On this clonotype: A read error is possible here, since a much larger clone lies one base away. The rearrangement uses TRBV7-3 and TRBJ2-5, with TRBD1 matching 7 bases. CDR1 is SGHTA and CDR2 is FQGTGA in the germline V gene. Unmatched junction bases numbered 6, after V lost 1 base and J lost 7 bases. The CDR3 spans 14 residues. The CDR3 loop is CASSLNRGAGTQYF. The CDR3 region has the DNA TGTGCCAGCAGCTTAAACAGGGGAGCAGGGACCCAGTACTTC.

The V gene is TRBV7-9, the J gene TRBJ2-1, with TRBD2 identical over 11 bases. The CDR3 is 16 amino acids. Germline loops: CDR1 SEHNR, CDR2 FQNEAQ (reference sequence). V shed 6 bases and J 8 bases; nucleotides not matched to a gene: 12. In DNA form, the CDR3 reads TGTGCCAGCAGAATAGTCAATAGCGGGAGGGCCCATGAGCAGTTCTTC. This encodes CASRIVNSGRAHEQFF.

In this sample, this clonotype turned up many times. The rearrangement uses TRBV10-1 and TRBJ2-3; D is undetermined. Germline CDR1 WNHNN, CDR2 SYGVQD (reference sequence). CDR3 length: 14 residues. V was trimmed by 0 bases and J by 0 bases, leaving 4 bases between them. The CDR3 loop reads CASSESHSTDTQYF. The CDR3 nucleotides read TGCGCCAGCAGTGAGTCGCACAGCACAGATACGCAGTATTTT.

This clonotype was recorded at least ten times. CDR3 loop: CSARDPALYGYTF. CDR3 in DNA: TGCAGTGCTAGAGACCCGGCACTCTATGGCTACACCTTC. V is TRBV20-1 and J is TRBJ1-2; unclear D gene. The CDR3 totals 13 residues. V was shortened by 0 bases and J by 4 bases, with 9 bases between the two germline ends. The germline gives CDR1 DFQATT, CDR2 SNEGSKA (reference sequence).

This clonotype showed up many times. The chain couples TRBV7-3 to TRBJ2-3; weak D call: TRBD2 (6 bases). CDR3 length: 14 amino acids. CDR1 and CDR2 from the germline V gene are SGHTA and FQGTGA. The V end lost 2 bases, the J end lost 2 bases, and 8 bases lay between the germline ends. The CDR3 loop reads CASSLLDYTDTQYF. The CDR3 DNA is TGTGCCAGCAGCTTACTGGACTACACAGATACGCAGTATTTT.

The chain uses TRBV28 and TRBJ1-6; D might be TRBD1 (6 bases). Trimming shortened V by 2 bases and J by 4 bases, and 9 bases separated the two germline ends. Germline V gives CDR1 MDHEN, CDR2 SYDVKM. The CDR3 consists of 15 residues. The chain's CDR3 is CASSLQGRYNSPLHF. The CDR3 DNA reads as TGTGCCAGCAGTTTACAGGGGAGGTATAATTCACCCCTCCACTTT.

The table lists this clonotype with many counts. V is TRBV14 and J is TRBJ1-2; D is undetermined. Germline V gives CDR1 SGHDN, CDR2 FVKESK. This CDR3 is 13 amino acids long. V lost 4 bases and J lost 4, with 10 bases in between. The CDR3 nucleotides read TGTGCCAGCAGCCCTGGGCGGAGCTATGGCTACACCTTC. As protein: CASSPGRSYGYTF.

This clonotype was counted many times. This chain connects TRBV2 to TRBJ1-5; D remains ambiguous. V lost 3 bases and J lost 0, with 6 bases in between. The length of the CDR3 is 14 residues. CDR1 SNHLY and CDR2 FYNNEI come from the germline V gene. This CDR3 is CASSETVSNQPQHF. DNA for the CDR3: TGTGCCAGCAGTGAGACGGTTAGCAATCAGCCCCAGCATTTT.

This clonotype was seen only a few times. A much larger clone differs from this one at a single base, so this may be a read error. The genes are TRBV4-3 and TRBJ2-5; 11 bases are a match to TRBD1. Germline CDR1 LGHNA, CDR2 YSLEER. CDR3 size: 16 residues. The CDR3 nucleotides are TGCGCCAGCAGCCAGGGGGACAGGGGGATCCAAGAGGCCCAGTACTTC. Its translation is CASSQGDRGIQEAQYF.

This clonotype was seen at least ten times. The CDR3 nucleotides are TGTGCCACCAGCAGAGTGTGGGGCGGTCAGCCCCAGCATTTT. It yields the protein CATSRVWGGQPQHF. The V call is TRBV15, the J call TRBJ1-5, with D possibly matching TRBD1 (5 bases). The CDR3 loop spans 14 amino acids. Deletions cut 1 base from V and 6 bases from J, with 10 bases between. Germline lookup yields CDR1 LNHNV and CDR2 YYDKDF (reference sequence). Full variable domain (missing parts from reference TRBV15 and TRBJ1-5): DAMVIQNPRYQVTQFGKPVTLSCSQTLNHNVMYWYQQKSSQAPKLLFHYYDKDFNNEADTPDNFQSRRPNTSFCFLDIRSPGLGDTAMYLCATSRVWGGQPQHFGDGTRLSIL.

This rearrangement joins TRBV7-2 to TRBJ2-7, with D uncertain. CDR1 is SGHTA, CDR2 FQGNSA, per germline. The CDR3 length is 15 residues. V gave up 5 bases and J gave up 7 bases, with 21 bases separating them. The CDR3 protein is CASSGRRMNTGEQYF. The CDR3 nucleotides read TGTGCCAGCAGCGGTAGGCGGATGAACACCGGGGAGCAGTACTTC.

This clonotype was recorded at least ten times. This rearrangement joins TRBV7-2 to TRBJ1-2; TRBD1 matches 7 bases. V shed 1 base and J 0 bases; nucleotides not matched to a gene: 8. The CDR3 has 17 amino acids. Germline CDR1 and CDR2: SGHTA and FQGNSA. The CDR3 here is CASSLGGTATPNYGYTF. CDR3 nucleotides: TGTGCCAGCAGCTTAGGGGGGACAGCAACTCCTAACTATGGCTACACCTTC. Together with reference TRBV7-2 and TRBJ1-2, the CDR3 gives the full variable domain: GAGVSQSPSNKVTEKGKDVELRCDPISGHTALYWYRQSLGQGLEFLIYFQGNSAPDKSGLPSDRFSAERTGGSVSTLTIQRTQQEDSAVYLCASSLGGTATPNYGYTFGSGTRLTVV.